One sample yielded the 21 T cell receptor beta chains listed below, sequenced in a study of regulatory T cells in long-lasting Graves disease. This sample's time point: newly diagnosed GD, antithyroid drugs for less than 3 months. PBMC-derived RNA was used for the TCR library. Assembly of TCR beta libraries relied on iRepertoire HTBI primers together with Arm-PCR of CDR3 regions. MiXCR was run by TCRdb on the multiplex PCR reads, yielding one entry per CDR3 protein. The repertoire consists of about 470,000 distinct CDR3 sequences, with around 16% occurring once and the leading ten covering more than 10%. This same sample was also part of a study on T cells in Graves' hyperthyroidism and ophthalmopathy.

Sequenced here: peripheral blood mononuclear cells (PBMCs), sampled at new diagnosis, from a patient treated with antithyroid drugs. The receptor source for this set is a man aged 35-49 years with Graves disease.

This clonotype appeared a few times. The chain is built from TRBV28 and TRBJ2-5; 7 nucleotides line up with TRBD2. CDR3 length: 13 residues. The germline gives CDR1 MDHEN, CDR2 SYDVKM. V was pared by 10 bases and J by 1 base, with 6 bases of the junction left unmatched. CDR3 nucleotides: TGTGCCACCCAAAGGGAGGGCCAAGAGACCCAGTACTTC. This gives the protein CATQREGQETQYF.

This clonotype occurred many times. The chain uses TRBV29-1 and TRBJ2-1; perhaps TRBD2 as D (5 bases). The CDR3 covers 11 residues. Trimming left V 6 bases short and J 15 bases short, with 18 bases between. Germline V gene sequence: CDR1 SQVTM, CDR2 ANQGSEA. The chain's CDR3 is CSVAKVSEVFF. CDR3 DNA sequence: TGCAGCGTCGCCAAAGTATCGGAGGTGTTCTTC.

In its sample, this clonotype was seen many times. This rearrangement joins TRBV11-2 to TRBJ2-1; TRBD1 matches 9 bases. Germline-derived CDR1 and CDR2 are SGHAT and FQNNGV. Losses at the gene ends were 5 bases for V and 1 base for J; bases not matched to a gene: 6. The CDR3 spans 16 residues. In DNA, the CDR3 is TGTGCCAGCAGCGGCCGGGACAGGGCTTCCTACAATGAGCAGTTCTTC. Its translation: CASSGRDRASYNEQFF.

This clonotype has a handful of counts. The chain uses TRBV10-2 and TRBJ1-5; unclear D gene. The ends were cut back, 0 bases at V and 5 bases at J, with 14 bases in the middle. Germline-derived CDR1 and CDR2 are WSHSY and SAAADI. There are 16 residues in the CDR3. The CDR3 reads CASSESVSGRYQPQHF. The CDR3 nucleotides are TGCGCCAGCAGTGAGTCGGTGTCGGGGAGATATCAGCCCCAGCATTTT.

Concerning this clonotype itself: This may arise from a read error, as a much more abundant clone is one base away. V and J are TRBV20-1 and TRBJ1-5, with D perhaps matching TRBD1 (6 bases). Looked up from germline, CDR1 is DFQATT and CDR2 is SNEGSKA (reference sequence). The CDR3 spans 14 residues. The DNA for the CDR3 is TGCAGTACTAGGATCGGGGGGCTGAATCAGCCCCAGCATTTT. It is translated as CSTRIGGLNQPQHF.

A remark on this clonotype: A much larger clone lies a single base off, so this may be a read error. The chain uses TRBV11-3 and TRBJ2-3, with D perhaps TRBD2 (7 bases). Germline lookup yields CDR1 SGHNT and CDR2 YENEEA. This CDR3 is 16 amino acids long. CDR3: CTSSPRGGGWSDTQYF. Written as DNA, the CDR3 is TGTACCAGCAGCCCCCGGGGAGGGGGTTGGTCAGATACGCAGTATTTT. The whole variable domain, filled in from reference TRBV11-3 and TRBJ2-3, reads EAGVVQSPRYKIIEKKQPVAFWCNPISGHNTLYWYLQNLGQGPELLIRYENEEAVDDSQLPKDRFSAERLKGVDSTLKIQPAELGDSAVYLCTSSPRGGGWSDTQYFGPGTRLTVL.

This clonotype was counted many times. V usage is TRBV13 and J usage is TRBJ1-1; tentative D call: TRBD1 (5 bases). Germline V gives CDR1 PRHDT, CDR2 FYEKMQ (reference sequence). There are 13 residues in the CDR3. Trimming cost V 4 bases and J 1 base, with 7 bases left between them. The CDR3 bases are TGTGCCAGCAGCTCAGGGTGGAACACTGAAGCTTTCTTT. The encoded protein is CASSSGWNTEAFF.

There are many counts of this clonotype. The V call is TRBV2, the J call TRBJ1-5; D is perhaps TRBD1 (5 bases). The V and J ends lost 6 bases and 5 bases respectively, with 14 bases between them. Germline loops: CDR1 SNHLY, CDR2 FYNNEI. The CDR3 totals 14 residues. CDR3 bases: TGTGCCAGCAGCGGGACTGATTTCTATCAGCCCCAGCATTTT. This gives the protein CASSGTDFYQPQHF.

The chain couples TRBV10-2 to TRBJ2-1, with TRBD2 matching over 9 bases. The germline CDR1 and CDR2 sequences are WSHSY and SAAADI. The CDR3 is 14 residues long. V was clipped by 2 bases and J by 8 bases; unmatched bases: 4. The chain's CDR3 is CASSEAGGRDEQFF. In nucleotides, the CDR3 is TGCGCCAGCAGTGAGGCTGGCGGGAGGGATGAGCAGTTCTTC.

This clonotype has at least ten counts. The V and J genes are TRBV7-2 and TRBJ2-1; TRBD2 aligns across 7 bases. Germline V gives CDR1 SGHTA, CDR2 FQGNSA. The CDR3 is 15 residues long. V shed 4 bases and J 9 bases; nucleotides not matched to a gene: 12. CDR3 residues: CASSWVEGGPGEQFF. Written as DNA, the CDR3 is TGTGCCAGCAGCTGGGTGGAGGGAGGGCCGGGTGAGCAGTTCTTC.

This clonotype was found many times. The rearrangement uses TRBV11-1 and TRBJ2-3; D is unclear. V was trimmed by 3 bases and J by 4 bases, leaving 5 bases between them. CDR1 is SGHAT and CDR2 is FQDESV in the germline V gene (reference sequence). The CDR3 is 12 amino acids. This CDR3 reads CASSFFADTQYF. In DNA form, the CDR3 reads TGTGCCAGCAGCTTCTTCGCAGATACGCAGTATTTT.

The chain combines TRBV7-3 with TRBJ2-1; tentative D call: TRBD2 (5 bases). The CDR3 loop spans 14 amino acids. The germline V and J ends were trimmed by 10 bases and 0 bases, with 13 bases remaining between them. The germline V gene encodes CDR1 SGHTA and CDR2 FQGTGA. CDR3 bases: TGTGCCACCGCCAGGAGGAGCTCCTACAATGAGCAGTTCTTC. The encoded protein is CATARRSSYNEQFF.

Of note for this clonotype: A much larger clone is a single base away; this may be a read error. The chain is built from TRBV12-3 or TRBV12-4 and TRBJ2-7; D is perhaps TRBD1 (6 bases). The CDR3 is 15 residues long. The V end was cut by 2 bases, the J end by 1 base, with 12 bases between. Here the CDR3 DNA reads TGTGCCAGCAGTTTATGGGGCAGGGGATCCTACGAGCAGTACTTC. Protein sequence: CASSLWGRGSYEQYF.

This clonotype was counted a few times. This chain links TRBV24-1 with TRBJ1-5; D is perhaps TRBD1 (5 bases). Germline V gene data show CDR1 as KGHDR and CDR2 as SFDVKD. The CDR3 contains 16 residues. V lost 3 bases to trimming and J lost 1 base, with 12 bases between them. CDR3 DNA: TGTGCCACCAGTGATACCTTGGGGCCGAGCAATCAGCCCCAGCATTTT. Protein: CATSDTLGPSNQPQHF.

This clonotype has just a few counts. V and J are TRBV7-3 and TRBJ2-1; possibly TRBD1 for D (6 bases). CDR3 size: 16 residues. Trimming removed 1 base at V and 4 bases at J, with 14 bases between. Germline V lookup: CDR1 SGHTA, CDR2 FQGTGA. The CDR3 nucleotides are TGTGCCAGCAGCTTAAGAGGCGCGGACAGATACAATGAGCAGTTCTTC. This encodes CASSLRGADRYNEQFF.

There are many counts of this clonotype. Here the CDR3 DNA reads TGCAGTGCCCCACGCGTGGGCGGCACCGGGGAGCTGTTTTTT. It specifies CSAPRVGGTGELFF. The chain couples TRBV20-1 to TRBJ2-2; no firm D call. Per germline, CDR1 DFQATT and CDR2 SNEGSKA (reference sequence). The CDR3 extends over 14 amino acids. V shed 6 bases and J shed 4 bases, with 15 bases lying between them.

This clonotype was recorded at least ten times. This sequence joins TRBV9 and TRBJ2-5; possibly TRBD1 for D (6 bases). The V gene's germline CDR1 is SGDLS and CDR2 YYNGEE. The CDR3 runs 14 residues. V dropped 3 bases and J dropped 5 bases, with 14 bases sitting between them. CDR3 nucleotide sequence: TGTGCCAGCAGCGGATGGGGGCGCGGGGAGACCCAGTACTTC. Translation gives CASSGWGRGETQYF.

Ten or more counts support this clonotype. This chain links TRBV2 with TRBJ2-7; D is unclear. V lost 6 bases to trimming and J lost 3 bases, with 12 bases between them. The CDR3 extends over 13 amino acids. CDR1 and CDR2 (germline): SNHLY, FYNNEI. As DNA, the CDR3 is TGTGCCAGCAGCCGAAGGGCGGTCTACGAGCAGTACTTC. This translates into CASSRRAVYEQYF.

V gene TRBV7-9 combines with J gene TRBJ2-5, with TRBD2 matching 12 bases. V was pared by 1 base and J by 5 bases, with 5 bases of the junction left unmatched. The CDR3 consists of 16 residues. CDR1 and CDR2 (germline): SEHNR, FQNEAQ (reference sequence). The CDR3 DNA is TGTGCCAGCAGCTTAGGACTAGCGGGAGCTTTGGAGACCCAGTACTTC. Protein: CASSLGLAGALETQYF.

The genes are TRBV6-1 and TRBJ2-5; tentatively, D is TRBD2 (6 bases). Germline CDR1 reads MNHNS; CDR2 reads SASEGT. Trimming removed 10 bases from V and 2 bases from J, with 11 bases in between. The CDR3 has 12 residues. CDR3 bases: TGTGCCACGGGGAGGACACAAGAGACCCAGTACTTC. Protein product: CATGRTQETQYF.

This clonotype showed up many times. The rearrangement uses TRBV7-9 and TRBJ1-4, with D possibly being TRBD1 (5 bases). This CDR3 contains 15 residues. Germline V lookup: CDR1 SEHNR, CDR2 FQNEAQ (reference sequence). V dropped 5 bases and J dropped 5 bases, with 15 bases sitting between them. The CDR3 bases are TGTGCCAGCAGCCCCGCGACAGCTGTCAATGAAAAACTGTTTTTT. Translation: CASSPATAVNEKLFF.